These 22 T cell receptor beta chains were all obtained from the same sample, sequenced in a study of blood T cell repertoires in COVID-19 (dated by TCRdb to 2018 to 2021). Libraries were built with the immunoSEQ multiplex PCR assay. As stored in TCRdb, this immuneACCESS dataset retains in-frame rearrangements with V and J assigned. A fraction of the clones does not appear; measured against another copy, unresolved V genes explain less than half of the discrepancy, and the remainder lacks a known reason. This sample gives 250,000 to 300,000 clones in total; 75% to 90% of them show up just once. Approximately 2% of the sample rests with the top ten. The sequenced material came from peripheral blood. The source is a man between 50 and 59 years old with acute or convalescent COVID-19.

The chain combines TRBV7-8 with TRBJ1-2, with D uncertain. There are 14 residues in the CDR3. V was shortened by 1 base and J by 4 bases, with 10 bases between the two germline ends. Germline V lookup: CDR1 SGHVS, CDR2 FQNEAQ. This CDR3 is CASSLESGVYGYTF. CDR3 bases: TGTGCCAGCAGCTTAGAGTCAGGCGTCTATGGCTACACCTTC.

The CDR3 DNA reads TGTGCCAGCAGCTGGGGGACAGGGGGCTATGGCTACACCTTC. It encodes CASSWGTGGYGYTF. The rearrangement uses TRBV7-3 and TRBJ1-2; 11 positions match TRBD1. The CDR3 is made up of 14 amino acids. CDR1 and CDR2 from the germline V gene are SGHTA and FQGTGA. Losses at the gene ends were 4 bases for V and 4 bases for J; bases not matched to a gene: 2.

The gene calls are TRBV29-1 and TRBJ1-1; tentative D call: TRBD1 (6 bases). The CDR3 totals 12 residues. V lost 4 bases and J 11 bases, leaving 17 bases between the germline ends. Per germline, CDR1 SQVTM and CDR2 ANQGSEA. The CDR3 DNA is TGCAGCGTTGGTGACAGGTCTGGGTGGGCTTTCTTT. Encoded protein: CSVGDRSGWAFF.

This CDR3 is CASSPGTGTLRGQPQHF. The CDR3 DNA sequence: TGTGCCAGCAGCCCCGGGACAGGGACCCTTCGGGGTCAGCCCCAGCATTTT. V usage is TRBV2 and J usage is TRBJ1-5; TRBD1 aligns across 9 bases. The CDR3 sequence is 17 residues long. V was pared by 6 bases and J by 6 bases, with 15 bases of the junction left unmatched. In germline, CDR1 is SNHLY, CDR2 FYNNEI.

This clone was counted only a few times. The chain couples TRBV10-2 to TRBJ2-3; 12 nucleotides line up with TRBD2. J was trimmed by 3 bases and V by 6 bases; bases with no gene match: 7. This CDR3 contains 16 residues. Germline CDR1 is WSHSY and CDR2 is SAAADI. The CDR3 nucleotides are TGCGCCAGCAGCTTTTCTAGCGGGGGGGCGACAGATACGCAGTATTTT. Its protein product is CASSFSSGGATDTQYF.

The chain joins TRBV2 to TRBJ1-1; TRBD1 matches at 9 bases. This CDR3 is built from 14 residues. CDR1 SNHLY and CDR2 FYNNEI come from the germline V gene. The V segment lost 11 bases and the J segment 5 bases; nucleotides outside the gene matches: 12. The CDR3 protein is CALRGRDRETEAFF. The CDR3 DNA is TGTGCCCTCAGGGGCCGGGACAGGGAAACTGAAGCTTTCTTT.

V is TRBV7-3 and J is TRBJ1-2; 7 bases match TRBD1. There are 12 residues in the CDR3. CDR1 and CDR2 (germline): SGHTA, FQGTGA. J gave up 6 bases and V 4 bases, and 2 bases lay outside the gene matches. The CDR3 is CASSSGQDGYTF. Here the CDR3 DNA reads TGTGCCAGCAGCTCCGGACAGGATGGCTACACCTTC.

The V call is TRBV6-5, the J call TRBJ2-7; 7 bases match TRBD1. V was clipped by 6 bases and J by 2 bases; unmatched bases: 10. The CDR3 is 15 amino acids. In germline, CDR1 is MNHEY, CDR2 SVGAGI. The CDR3 reads CASSRPGQSAYEQYF. For the CDR3, the DNA is TGTGCCAGCAGCAGACCGGGACAGAGTGCCTACGAGCAGTACTTC.

This clone was seen only once. J is TRBJ1-1 and V is TRBV4-1; TRBD1 matches at 7 bases. The CDR3 consists of 12 residues. Trimming cost V 4 bases and J 7 bases; bases outside gene matches: 3. Germline CDR1 is MGHRA and CDR2 is YSYEKL. CDR3 nucleotides: TGCGCCAGCAGCCCGGGACAGAATGAAGCTTTCTTT. It is translated as CASSPGQNEAFF.

V and J are TRBV29-1 and TRBJ2-3; tentatively, D is TRBD2 (6 bases). Germline V lookup: CDR1 SQVTM, CDR2 ANQGSEA. This CDR3 comprises 16 residues. The V gene lost 6 bases and the J gene lost 0 bases, with 19 bases spanning the gap. The DNA for the CDR3 is TGCAGCGTGTTCCATTGGACGGGACTGAGCACAGATACGCAGTATTTT. Amino acids: CSVFHWTGLSTDTQYF.

V gene TRBV3-1 (or the pseudogene TRBV3-2) combines with J gene TRBJ1-1; 8 bases fit TRBD1. CDR3 size: 15 residues. Germline values: CDR1 LGHDT, CDR2 YNNKEL (reference sequence). V was pared by 4 bases and J by 1 base, with 5 bases of the junction left unmatched. The CDR3 reads CASSPPGTGNTEAFF. The CDR3, as DNA: TGTGCCAGCAGCCCACCCGGGACAGGGAACACTGAAGCTTTCTTT.

The genes are TRBV3-1 (or the pseudogene TRBV3-2) and TRBJ2-7; 11 positions agree with TRBD1. Germline values: CDR1 LGHDT, CDR2 YNNKEL (reference sequence). The CDR3 length is 15 residues. The ends lost 2 bases at V and 6 bases at J; junction bases unmatched: 6. This CDR3 is CASSQTPGTGGEQYF. Here the CDR3 DNA reads TGTGCCAGCAGCCAAACCCCCGGGACAGGGGGCGAGCAGTACTTC.

On this clone itself: One end of the junction does not line up with germline, which may come from a read error. As DNA, the CDR3 is TGTGCTAGCAGCTTAGCGTCCCCTTCGTTTGAGACAGCGAACACCGGGGAGCTGTTTTTT. It codes for CASSLASPSFETANTGELFF. This rearrangement joins TRBV7-7 to TRBJ2-2; perhaps D is TRBD1 or TRBD2 (5 bases each). This CDR3 has 20 amino acids. The germline V gene has CDR1 SSHAT and CDR2 FNYEAQ (reference sequence).

This sequence joins TRBV7-8 and TRBJ1-4; D is undetermined. CDR1 is SGHVS, CDR2 FQNEAQ, per germline. The length of the CDR3 is 17 residues. The V gene lost 4 bases and the J gene lost 3 bases, with 18 bases spanning the gap. The CDR3 DNA follows: TGTGCCAGCAGCTCAAGCGGACGGGCTAGTGCTAATGAAAAACTGTTTTTT. This sequence encodes CASSSSGRASANEKLFF.

V gene TRBV5-1 combines with J gene TRBJ1-2; TRBD1 is a possible D gene (5 bases). From germline, CDR1 is SGHRS and CDR2 YFSETQ. The V end was cut by 5 bases, the J end by 6 bases, with 8 bases between. The CDR3 runs to 11 residues. The CDR3 DNA is TGCGCCAGCAGGATGACAGATGGCTACACCTTC. Its translation is CASRMTDGYTF.

This clone was recorded a few times. The rearrangement links TRBV18 to TRBJ1-6; D not certain. CDR3 length: 13 residues. The germline V gene encodes CDR1 KGHSH and CDR2 LQKENI. V lost 3 bases and J lost 8, with 8 bases in between. Here the CDR3 DNA reads TGTGCCAGCTCACCCATTGAGGATTCACCCCTCCACTTT. It codes for CASSPIEDSPLHF. The full variable domain, with the rest looked up from reference TRBV18 and TRBJ1-6, is NAGVMQNPRHLVRRRGQEARLRCSPMKGHSHVYWYRQLPEEGLKFMVYLQKENIIDESGMPKERFSAEFPKEGPSILRIQQVVRGDSAAYFCASSPIEDSPLHFGNGTRLTVT.

The V gene is TRBV14, the J gene TRBJ2-1; 10 nucleotides line up with TRBD1. Germline V lookup: CDR1 SGHDN, CDR2 FVKESK. Trimming took 4 bases from V and 3 from J; bases not matched to a gene: 6. This CDR3 has 16 residues. The CDR3 loop is CASSPGRDRGYNEQFF. The CDR3 nucleotides are TGTGCCAGCAGCCCAGGGCGGGACAGGGGCTACAATGAGCAGTTCTTC.

The chain links TRBV5-5 to TRBJ2-7; 11 positions agree with TRBD1. The germline gives CDR1 SGHKS, CDR2 YYEKEE (reference sequence). This CDR3 spans 14 amino acids. Trimming cost V 2 bases and J 4 bases; bases outside gene matches: 2. CDR3 residues: CASSLGDRGYEQYF. The CDR3, as DNA: TGTGCCAGCAGCTTAGGGGACAGGGGGTACGAGCAGTACTTC.

V usage is TRBV7-3 and J usage is TRBJ2-1, with D possibly TRBD2 on 7 matching bases. The CDR3 length is 16 residues. CDR1 is SGHTA and CDR2 is FQGTGA in the germline V gene. V lost 2 bases, J lost 3 bases, and 14 bases lay in between. Here the CDR3 reads CASSLSGGRIYNEQFF. CDR3 nucleotides: TGTGCCAGCAGCTTATCCGGGGGGCGGATCTACAATGAGCAGTTCTTC. Looking up the rest from reference TRBV7-3 and TRBJ2-1 gives the full variable domain: GAGVSQTPSNKVTEKGKYVELRCDPISGHTALYWYRQSLGQGPEFLIYFQGTGAADDSGLPNDRFFAVRPEGSVSTLKIQRTERGDSAVYLCASSLSGGRIYNEQFFGPGTRLTVL.

This clone was detected only once. This chain connects TRBV12-3 or TRBV12-4 to TRBJ2-7, with D possibly TRBD2 on 6 matching bases. V was pared by 8 bases and J by 6 bases, with 17 bases between. The CDR3 spans 13 residues. The CDR3, as DNA: TGTGCCAGCCGAGGGAGGAGGGTTTCCGAGCAGTACTTC. Amino acid sequence: CASRGRRVSEQYF.

The rearrangement joins TRBV18 to TRBJ2-1; TRBD2 aligns across 9 bases. The CDR3 sequence is 22 residues long. Losses at the gene ends were 3 bases for V and 0 bases for J; bases not matched to a gene: 21. Germline CDR1 is KGHSH and CDR2 is LQKENI. DNA of the CDR3: TGTGCCAGCTCACCGCGCCCTTTAGCGGGGGCTTCTGTTCCGAGCTCCTACAATGAGCAGTTCTTC. Its protein product is CASSPRPLAGASVPSSYNEQFF.

In this sample, this clone turned up many times. The chain recombines TRBV3-1 (or the pseudogene TRBV3-2) with TRBJ2-1, with TRBD2 as a possible D gene (7 bases). The V gene lost 3 bases and the J gene lost 9 bases, with 15 bases spanning the gap. Germline V gene lookup returns CDR1 LGHDT and CDR2 YNNKEL (reference sequence). CDR3 size: 14 residues. CDR3 coding DNA: TGTGCCAGCAGCCATACCGGGGGGCGTGGTGAGCAGTTCTTC. It is translated as CASSHTGGRGEQFF.